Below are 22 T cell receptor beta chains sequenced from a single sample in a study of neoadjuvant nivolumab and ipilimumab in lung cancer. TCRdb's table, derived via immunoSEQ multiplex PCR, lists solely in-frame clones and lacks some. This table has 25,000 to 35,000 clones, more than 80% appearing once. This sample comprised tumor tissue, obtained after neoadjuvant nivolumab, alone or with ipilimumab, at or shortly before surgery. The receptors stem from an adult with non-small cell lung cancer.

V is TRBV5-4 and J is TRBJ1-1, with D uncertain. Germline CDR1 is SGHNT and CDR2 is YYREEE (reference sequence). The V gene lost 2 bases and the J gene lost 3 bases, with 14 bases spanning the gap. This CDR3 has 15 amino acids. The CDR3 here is CASSLSFSSDTEAFF. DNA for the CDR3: TGTGCCAGCAGCTTATCGTTCTCTTCGGACACTGAAGCTTTCTTT.

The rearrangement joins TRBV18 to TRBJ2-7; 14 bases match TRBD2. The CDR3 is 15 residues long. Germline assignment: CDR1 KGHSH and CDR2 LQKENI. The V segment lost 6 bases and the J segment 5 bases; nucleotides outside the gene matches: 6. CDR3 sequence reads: CASSQGLAGVNEQYF. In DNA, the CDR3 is TGTGCCAGCTCCCAGGGACTAGCGGGAGTAAACGAGCAGTACTTC.

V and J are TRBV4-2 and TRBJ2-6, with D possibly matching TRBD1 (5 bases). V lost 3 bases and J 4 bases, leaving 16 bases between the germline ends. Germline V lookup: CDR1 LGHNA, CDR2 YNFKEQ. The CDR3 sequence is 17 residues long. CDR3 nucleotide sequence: TGTGCCAGCAGCCAGACCATCCAGGGTACCGGGGCCAACGTCCTGACTTTC. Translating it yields CASSQTIQGTGANVLTF.

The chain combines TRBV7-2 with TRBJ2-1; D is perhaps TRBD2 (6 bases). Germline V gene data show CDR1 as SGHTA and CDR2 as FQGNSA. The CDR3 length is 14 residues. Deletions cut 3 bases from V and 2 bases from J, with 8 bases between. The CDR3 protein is CASSFGTAYNEQFF. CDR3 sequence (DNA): TGTGCCAGCAGCTTTGGGACTGCCTACAATGAGCAGTTCTTC.

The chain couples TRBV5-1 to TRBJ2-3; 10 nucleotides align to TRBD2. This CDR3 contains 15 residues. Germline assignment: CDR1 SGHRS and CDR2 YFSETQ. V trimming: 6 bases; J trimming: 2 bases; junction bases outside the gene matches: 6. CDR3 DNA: TGCGCCAGCAATATAGCGGGAGGCCCCACAGATACGCAGTATTTT. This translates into CASNIAGGPTDTQYF.

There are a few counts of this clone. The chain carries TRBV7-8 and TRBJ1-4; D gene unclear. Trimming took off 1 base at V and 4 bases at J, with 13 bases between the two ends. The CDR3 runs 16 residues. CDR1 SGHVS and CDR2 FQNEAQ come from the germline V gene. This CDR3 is CASSLGSGVGNEKLFF. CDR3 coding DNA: TGTGCCAGCAGCTTAGGTTCCGGGGTGGGTAATGAAAAACTGTTTTTT.

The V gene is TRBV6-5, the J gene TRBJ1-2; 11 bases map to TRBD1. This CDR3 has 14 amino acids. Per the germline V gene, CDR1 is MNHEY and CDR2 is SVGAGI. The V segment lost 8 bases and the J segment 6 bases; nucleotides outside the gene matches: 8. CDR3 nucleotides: TGTGCCAGCCAGGGGACAGGGGGATTAGATGGCTACACCTTC. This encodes CASQGTGGLDGYTF.

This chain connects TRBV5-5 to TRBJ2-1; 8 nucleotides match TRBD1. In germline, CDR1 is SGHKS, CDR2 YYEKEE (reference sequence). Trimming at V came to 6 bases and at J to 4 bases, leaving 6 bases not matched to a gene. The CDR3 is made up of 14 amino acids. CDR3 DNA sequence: TGTGCCAGCACTAAAGGGACAGGATACAATGAGCAGTTCTTC. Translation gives CASTKGTGYNEQFF.

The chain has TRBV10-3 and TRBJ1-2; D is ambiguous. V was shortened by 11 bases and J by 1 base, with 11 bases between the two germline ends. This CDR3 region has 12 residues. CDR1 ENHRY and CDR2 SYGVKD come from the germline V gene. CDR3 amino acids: CASQEINYGYTF. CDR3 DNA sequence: TGTGCCTCTCAGGAGATTAACTATGGCTACACCTTC.

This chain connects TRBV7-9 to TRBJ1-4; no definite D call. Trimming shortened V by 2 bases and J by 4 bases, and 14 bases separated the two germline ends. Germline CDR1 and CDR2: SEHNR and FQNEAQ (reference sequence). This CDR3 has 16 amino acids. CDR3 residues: CASSLLGGSDNEKLFF. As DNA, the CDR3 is TGTGCCAGCAGCTTATTGGGAGGGTCTGATAATGAAAAACTGTTTTTT. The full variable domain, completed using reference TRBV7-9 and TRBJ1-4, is DTGVSQNPRHKITKRGQNVTFRCDPISEHNRLYWYRQTLGQGPEFLTYFQNEAQLEKSRLLSDRFSAERPKGSFSTLEIQRTEQGDSAMYLCASSLLGGSDNEKLFFGSGTQLSVL.

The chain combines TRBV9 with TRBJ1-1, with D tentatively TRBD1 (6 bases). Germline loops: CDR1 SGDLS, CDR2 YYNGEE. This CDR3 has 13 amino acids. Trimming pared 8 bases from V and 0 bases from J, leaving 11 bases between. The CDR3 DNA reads TGTGCCAGTGCGCAGGGGATGAACACTGAAGCTTTCTTT. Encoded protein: CASAQGMNTEAFF.

The DNA of the CDR3 is TGCAGCGTTGATTTCCCGAGGACAGGGGGCACAGATACGCAGTATTTT. Translation: CSVDFPRTGGTDTQYF. The V and J genes are TRBV29-1 and TRBJ2-3; 9 bases line up with TRBD1. The CDR3 sequence is 16 residues long. J was trimmed by 1 base and V by 3 bases; bases with no gene match: 8. In germline, CDR1 is SQVTM, CDR2 ANQGSEA.

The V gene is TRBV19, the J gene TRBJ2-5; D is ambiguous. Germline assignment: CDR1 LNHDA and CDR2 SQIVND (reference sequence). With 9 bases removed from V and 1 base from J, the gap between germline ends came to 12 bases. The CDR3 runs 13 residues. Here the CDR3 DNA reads TGTGCCAGCCGGCAGAGAATCCAAGAGACCCAGTACTTC. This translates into CASRQRIQETQYF.

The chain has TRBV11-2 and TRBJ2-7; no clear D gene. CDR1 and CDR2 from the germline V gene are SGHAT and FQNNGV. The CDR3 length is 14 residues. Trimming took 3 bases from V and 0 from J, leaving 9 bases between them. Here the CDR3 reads CASSLGFSSYEQYF. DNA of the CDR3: TGTGCCAGCAGCTTGGGATTTAGCTCCTACGAGCAGTACTTC.

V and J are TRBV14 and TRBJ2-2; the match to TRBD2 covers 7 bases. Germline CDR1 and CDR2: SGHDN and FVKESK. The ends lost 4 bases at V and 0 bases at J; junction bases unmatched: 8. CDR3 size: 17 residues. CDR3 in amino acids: CASSPQIAGANTGELFF. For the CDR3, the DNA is TGTGCCAGCAGCCCCCAAATAGCGGGTGCGAACACCGGGGAGCTGTTTTTT.

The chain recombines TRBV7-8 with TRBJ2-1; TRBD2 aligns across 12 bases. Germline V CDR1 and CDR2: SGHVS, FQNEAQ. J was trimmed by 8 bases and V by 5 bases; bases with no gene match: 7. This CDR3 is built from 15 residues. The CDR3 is CASSASGGALHEQFF. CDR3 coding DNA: TGTGCCAGCAGCGCTAGCGGGGGGGCCCTTCATGAGCAGTTCTTC.

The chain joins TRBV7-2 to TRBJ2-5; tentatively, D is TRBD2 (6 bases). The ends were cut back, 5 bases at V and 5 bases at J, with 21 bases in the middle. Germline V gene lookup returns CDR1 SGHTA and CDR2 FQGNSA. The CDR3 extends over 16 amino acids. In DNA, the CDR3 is TGTGCCAGCAGCCCCAGCGGCAGTAGCGGTCAGGAGACCCAGTACTTC. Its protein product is CASSPSGSSGQETQYF.

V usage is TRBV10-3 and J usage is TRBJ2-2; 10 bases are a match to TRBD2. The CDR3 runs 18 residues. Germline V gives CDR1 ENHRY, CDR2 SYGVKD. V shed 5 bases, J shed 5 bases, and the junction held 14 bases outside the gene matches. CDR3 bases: TGTGCCATCAGTCACCAGCGATGGACTAGCGGACAGACCGGGGAGCTGTTTTTT. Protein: CAISHQRWTSGQTGELFF.

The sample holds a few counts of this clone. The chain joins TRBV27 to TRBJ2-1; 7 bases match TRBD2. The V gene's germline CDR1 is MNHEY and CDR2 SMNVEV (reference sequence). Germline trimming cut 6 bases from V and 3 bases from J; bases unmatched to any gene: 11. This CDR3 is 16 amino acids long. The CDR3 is CASSPGSSGYYNEQFF. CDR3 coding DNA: TGTGCCAGCAGCCCCGGGTCTAGCGGCTACTACAATGAGCAGTTCTTC.

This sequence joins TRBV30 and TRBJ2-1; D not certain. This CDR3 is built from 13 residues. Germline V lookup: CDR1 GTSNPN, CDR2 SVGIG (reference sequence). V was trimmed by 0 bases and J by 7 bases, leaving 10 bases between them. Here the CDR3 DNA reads TGTGCCTGGAGTGTACGTTGGGAAAATGAGCAGTTCTTC. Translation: CAWSVRWENEQFF.

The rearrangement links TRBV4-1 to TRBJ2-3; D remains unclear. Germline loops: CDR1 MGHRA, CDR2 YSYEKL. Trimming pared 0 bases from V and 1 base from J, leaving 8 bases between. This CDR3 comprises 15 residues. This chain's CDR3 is CASSQDRQRTDTQYF. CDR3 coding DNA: TGCGCCAGCAGCCAAGATCGGCAGCGCACAGATACGCAGTATTTT.

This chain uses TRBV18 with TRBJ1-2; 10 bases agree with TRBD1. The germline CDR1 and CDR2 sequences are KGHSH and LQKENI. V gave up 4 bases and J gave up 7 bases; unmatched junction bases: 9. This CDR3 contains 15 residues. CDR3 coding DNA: TGTGCCAGCTCACATATGGACAGGGGGGAGAGTGGCTACACCTTC. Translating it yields CASSHMDRGESGYTF.